The 2 T cell receptor beta chains reported below all come from one sample, sequenced in a study of cytomegalovirus exposure and HLA in healthy donors. 60 Vbeta and 13 Jbeta primers were used in PCR. This table comes from immunoSEQ multiplex PCR, and its TCRdb copy is limited to in-frame clones, with some not included. In the table there are around 150,000 clones, about four fifths of which are singletons. Sequenced material: PBMCs. Receptor source: a man aged 50 to 59 in good health and CMV-seropositive.

This chain links TRBV4-2 with TRBJ1-1; D is unresolved. Germline CDR1 and CDR2: LGHNA and YNFKEQ. The CDR3 spans 16 residues. Trimming cost V 0 bases and J 1 base, with 12 bases left between them. CDR3 coding DNA: TGTGCCAGCAGCCAAGATTACCAGGCCCAGAACACTGAAGCTTTCTTT. Residues: CASSQDYQAQNTEAFF.

The chain combines TRBV30 with TRBJ2-3; D perhaps matches TRBD2 (6 bases). In germline, CDR1 is GTSNPN, CDR2 SVGIG (reference sequence). V was shortened by 5 bases and J by 8 bases, with 20 bases between the two germline ends. The CDR3 spans 14 residues. Here the CDR3 DNA reads TGTGCCTGGCGGGACTCGAGAGGGGCAGGTACGCAGTATTTT. Translated: CAWRDSRGAGTQYF.